This entry concerns a single T cell receptor (beta chain). Recruitment covered about two dozen US areas and drew participants whose ages spanned about 18 to 90 years. Participant-reported clinical history was the basis for cohort assignment. CDR3 size: 16 residues. The trim removed 3 bases at V and 7 bases at J, leaving 7 bases unmatched. Germline V gene sequence: CDR1 LGHDT, CDR2 YNNKEL (reference sequence). TCRdb's copy holds only in-frame clones and misses some; the assay was immunoSEQ multiplex PCR. The sample shows roughly 190,000 clones, roughly 84% of them seen only once. This specimen comes from a study of blood T cell repertoires in COVID-19. Study summary: The United States, Italy and Spain were the sources of the acute and convalescent COVID-19 samples. T cells, B-cell-depleted T cells, or PBMCs provided the cDNA or gDNA that served as material.

The chain couples TRBV3-1 (or the pseudogene TRBV3-2) to TRBJ1-4, with TRBD1 identical over 11 bases. What was sequenced was PBMCs or T cells enriched from blood (not recorded which). This sequence originates from a woman younger than 45 who had been exposed to COVID-19. CDR3 bases: TGTGCCAGCAGCCAGGTGGCCGGGACAGGGGGTGAAAAACTGTTTTTT. Residues: CASSQVAGTGGEKLFF.